The next 2 T cell receptor beta chains were all read from a single sample in a study of beta chain features in type 1 diabetes. TCRB transcripts that were expressed got sequenced, as all of the isolated RNA had been reverse transcribed. Some clones are missing from TCRdb's copy, which holds only in-frame ones; the method was immunoSEQ multiplex PCR. The data show over 100,000 clones, less than 40% seen once. Input material: stem cell memory CD4+ T cells from blood. These receptor sequences come from a woman aged 18-29 years in good health.

This clone was detected a few times. The V and J genes are TRBV11-3 and TRBJ2-1; 10 bases align to TRBD2. With 5 bases clipped from V and 2 bases from J, the junction kept 3 bases outside the gene matches. Germline values: CDR1 SGHNT, CDR2 YENEEA. CDR3 size: 15 residues. CDR3 DNA sequence: TGTGCCAGCAGCCGGCTAGCGGGAGCCTACAATGAGCAGTTCTTC. Its translation is CASSRLAGAYNEQFF.

V gene TRBV2 combines with J gene TRBJ2-7; D is uncertain. CDR1 and CDR2 from the germline V gene are SNHLY and FYNNEI. The CDR3 contains 12 residues. Trimming pared 8 bases from V and 1 base from J, leaving 9 bases between. This chain's CDR3 is CASSETSYEQYF. The CDR3 nucleotides read TGTGCCAGCTCCGAAACTTCCTACGAGCAGTACTTC.